This T cell receptor (beta chain) is drawn from a study of shared clonotypes between healthy human individuals. In the study overall: Used for every donor were three CD4 naive, three CD4 memory, two CD8 naive and one CD8 memory plate.

Per the germline V gene, CDR1 is LNHDA and CDR2 is SQIVND (reference sequence). Trimming cost V 6 bases and J 5 bases; bases outside gene matches: 10. This CDR3 has 15 residues. About this clone itself: No antigen is known for it.

Measured with immunoSEQ multiplex PCR; TCRdb has only the in-frame clones, and not every one. The sample shows approximately 2,300,000 clones, 85% to 95% of them seen only once. General study results and limits: Several donors held around 5% of naive CD4 clonotypes in common. Only blood was sampled; tissue repertoires likely differ.

This chain joins TRBV19 and TRBJ2-7; 10 bases line up with TRBD1. The clonotype was recovered from a man aged 18 to 30 in good health. Some clones in this sample may be carry-over from other donors' samples. Sequenced material: naive CD4+ T cells from PBMCs. Sample subset: CD45RA+ positively selected. The CDR3 here is CASRGQGVEIHEQYF. The CDR3, as DNA: TGTGCCAGTAGAGGACAGGGGGTAGAAATCCACGAGCAGTACTTC.